Below, 13 T cell receptor beta chains from the same sample are listed, as sequenced in a study of human T cells and chemical hapten exposure. TCRdb reprocessed the RACE reads via MiXCR and lists one record per CDR3 protein. This table holds some 340,000 distinct CDR3 sequences, around 7% found once. The time point denotes: patch test 1, 2 weeks after DPC sensitization. Treatment given: therapeutic diphenylcyclopropenone sensitization with weekly scalp DPC. The sample consisted of whole blood, taken in connection with sensitization to the hapten diphenylcyclopropenone (DPC). These receptors all stem from a woman under 30 with alopecia areata. Some clones in this sample may be carry-over from other donors' samples.

The sample holds a few counts of this clonotype. The chain joins TRBV7-9 to TRBJ2-1, with 13 positions matching TRBD2. Looked up from germline, CDR1 is SEHNR and CDR2 is FQNEAQ (reference sequence). V lost 9 bases, J lost 4 bases, and 3 bases stayed unmatched. The CDR3 totals 14 residues. CDR3 protein: CARGLAGPYNEQFF. The CDR3, as DNA: TGTGCCAGGGGACTAGCGGGGCCTTACAATGAGCAGTTCTTC.

The chain combines TRBV6-2 or TRBV6-3 with TRBJ2-7, with 8 nucleotides matching TRBD1. V lost 7 bases to trimming and J lost 2 bases; unmatched junction nucleotides: 13. The CDR3 consists of 16 residues. Germline V gene data show CDR1 as MNHEY and CDR2 as SVGEGT. CDR3 sequence: CASKSFPGDRTYEQYF. The CDR3 bases are TGTGCCAGCAAGTCCTTTCCCGGGGACAGGACCTACGAGCAGTACTTC.

This clonotype was seen at least ten times. The genes are TRBV28 and TRBJ2-7; D might be TRBD1 or TRBD2, each matching 5 bases. The CDR3 consists of 15 residues. From germline, CDR1 is MDHEN and CDR2 SYDVKM. Trimming left V 6 bases short and J 0 bases short, with 15 bases between. The CDR3 reads CASRPGPTVSYEQYF. CDR3 nucleotides: TGTGCCAGCAGGCCGGGACCAACTGTCTCCTACGAGCAGTACTTC.

This chain uses TRBV2 with TRBJ2-7, with 9 bases matching TRBD2. This CDR3 has 16 amino acids. Trimming at V came to 4 bases and at J to 6 bases, leaving 13 bases not matched to a gene. Germline V gene data show CDR1 as SNHLY and CDR2 as FYNNEI. The CDR3 loop is CASSGATLAGGGEQYF. CDR3 coding DNA: TGTGCCAGCAGTGGAGCTACCCTTGCGGGGGGGGGCGAGCAGTACTTC.

V usage is TRBV7-2 and J usage is TRBJ1-1; D is ambiguous. From germline, CDR1 is SGHTA and CDR2 FQGNSA. This CDR3 spans 15 amino acids. The V end was cut by 5 bases, the J end by 5 bases, with 18 bases between. CDR3 loop: CASSLRLQLRTEAFF. Here the CDR3 DNA reads TGTGCCAGCAGCCTAAGACTCCAATTACGGACTGAAGCTTTCTTT.

This clonotype was seen a few times. This chain links TRBV20-1 with TRBJ2-3; no reliable D call. Germline V gene sequence: CDR1 DFQATT, CDR2 SNEGSKA (reference sequence). The V end lost 5 bases, the J end lost 8 bases, and 14 bases lay between the germline ends. The CDR3 contains 12 residues. In DNA, the CDR3 is TGCAGTGCTCCAGATCGACCGGGTACGCAGTATTTT. Protein sequence: CSAPDRPGTQYF.

The chain joins TRBV14 to TRBJ1-4; possibly TRBD1 for D (6 bases). Trimming shortened V by 4 bases and J by 7 bases, and 19 bases separated the two germline ends. Germline CDR1 and CDR2: SGHDN and FVKESK. This CDR3 spans 16 amino acids. This CDR3 is CASSPGQTAPGEKLFF. In nucleotides, the CDR3 is TGTGCCAGCAGCCCCGGACAGACCGCCCCGGGTGAAAAACTGTTTTTT.

The J gene is TRBJ1-6, the V gene TRBV7-2, with 8 bases matching TRBD1. This CDR3 is built from 15 residues. Germline lookup yields CDR1 SGHTA and CDR2 FQGNSA. Trimming took 5 bases from V and 9 from J; bases not matched to a gene: 9. DNA of the CDR3: TGTGCCAGCAGCCCCGACAGGGGCGGAGGTTCACCCCTCCACTTT. It codes for CASSPDRGGGSPLHF.

This clonotype was detected a few times. The chain couples TRBV4-1 to TRBJ1-2, with 8 bases fitting TRBD1. The CDR3 contains 15 residues. V dropped 1 base and J dropped 3; count of bases not matched to a gene: 4. The germline CDR1 and CDR2 sequences are MGHRA and YSYEKL. CDR3 region: CASSQVDRADYGYTF. DNA for the CDR3: TGCGCCAGCAGCCAAGTGGACAGGGCTGACTATGGCTACACCTTC.

This clonotype showed up just a few times. The J gene is TRBJ1-3, the V gene TRBV10-3; D ambiguous. CDR3 length: 14 amino acids. The germline V and J ends were trimmed by 2 bases and 0 bases, with 5 bases remaining between them. The V gene's germline CDR1 is ENHRY and CDR2 SYGVKD. CDR3 DNA: TGTGCCATCAGTGAGAGACCCTCTGGAAACACCATATATTTT. Translation gives CAISERPSGNTIYF.

This clonotype has a handful of counts. This chain's CDR3 is CASSFGPNPEAFF. In nucleotides, the CDR3 is TGTGCCAGCAGTTTCGGCCCGAATCCTGAAGCTTTCTTT. This chain links TRBV12-3 or TRBV12-4 with TRBJ1-1; D unclear. V was trimmed by 3 bases and J by 6 bases, leaving 11 bases between them. The CDR3 spans 13 residues.

This clonotype showed up just a few times. V and J are TRBV2 and TRBJ1-5, with D hard to call. The germline CDR1 and CDR2 sequences are SNHLY and FYNNEI. The CDR3 covers 11 residues. Trimming left V 1 base short and J 7 bases short, with 2 bases between. CDR3 amino acids: CASSEDQPQHF. CDR3 DNA: TGTGCCAGCAGTGAAGACCAGCCCCAGCATTTT.

The rearrangement links TRBV4-3 to TRBJ2-3; D is possibly TRBD2 (5 bases). Germline V gene sequence: CDR1 LGHNA, CDR2 YSLEER. Trimming pared 4 bases from V and 1 base from J, leaving 9 bases between. This CDR3 spans 14 amino acids. The CDR3 nucleotides are TGCGCCAGCAGCCGGGTCGGGGGCACAGATACGCAGTATTTT. Translation gives CASSRVGGTDTQYF.